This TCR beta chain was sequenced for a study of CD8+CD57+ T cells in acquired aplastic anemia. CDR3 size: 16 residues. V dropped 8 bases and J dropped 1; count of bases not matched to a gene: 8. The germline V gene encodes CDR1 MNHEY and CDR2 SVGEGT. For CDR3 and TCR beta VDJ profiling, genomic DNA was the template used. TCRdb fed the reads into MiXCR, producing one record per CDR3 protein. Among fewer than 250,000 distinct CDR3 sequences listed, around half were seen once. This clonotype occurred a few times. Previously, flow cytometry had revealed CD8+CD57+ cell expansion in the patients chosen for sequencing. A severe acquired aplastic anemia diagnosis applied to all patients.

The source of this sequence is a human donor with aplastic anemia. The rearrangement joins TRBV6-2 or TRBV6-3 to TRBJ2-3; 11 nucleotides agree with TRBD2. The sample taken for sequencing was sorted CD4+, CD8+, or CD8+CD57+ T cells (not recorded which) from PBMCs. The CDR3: CASGVAGGRGTDTQYF. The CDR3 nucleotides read TGTGCCAGCGGGGTAGCGGGAGGGAGAGGCACAGATACGCAGTATTTT.